These T cell receptor beta chains were read from a single sample in a study of blood T cell repertoires in COVID-19. Only in-frame clones appear in the TCRdb table, and some are missing; sequencing was by immunoSEQ multiplex PCR. The sample includes around 170,000 clones, about 74% of them seen just once. Sequencing was carried out using peripheral blood. These receptor sequences come from a woman of 80 years or more with acute or convalescent COVID-19. The CDR3 runs from the conserved cysteine through the conserved F or W. Fields, in order: D gene, V gene, clone size, J gene, CDR3 DNA, CDR3 protein. A D gene is named only where the DNA matches it firmly. Clone size is stated in some rows and not others, as once, few, many or a class when expanded.

>NA|TRBV5-1|NA|TRBJ2-1
TGCGCCAGCAGCTTGGACTATTCCCTCTCCTACAATGAGCAGTTCTTC
CASSLDYSLSYNEQFF
>NA|TRBV7-9|NA|TRBJ1-2
TGTGCCAGCAGCTTTGGCGCAGGGAACCTATATGGCTACACCTTC
CASSFGAGNLYGYTF
>TRBD1|TRBV2|once|TRBJ1-4
TGTGCCAGCGTTGAGACAGGGGTTGGGGAAAAACTGTTTTTT
CASVETGVGEKLFF
>TRBD2|TRBV5-1|NA|TRBJ2-7
TGCGCCAGCAGCTTGGCGACTAGCGGGCTTCTTGCCTACGAGCAGTACTTC
CASSLATSGLLAYEQYF
>TRBD2|TRBV24-1|NA|TRBJ2-2
TGTGCCACCAGTGCACCCAACAGCGGGGTGAACACCGGGGAGCTGTTTTTT
CATSAPNSGVNTGELFF
>TRBD1|TRBV5-1|NA|TRBJ1-3
TGCGCCAGCAGCCAGCGGACAGGGTCTAGTCTAGGCTCTGGAAACACCATATATTTT
CASSQRTGSSLGSGNTIYF
>TRBD1|TRBV7-7|NA|TRBJ2-1
TGTGCCAGCAGCTCCACAGGGGCTGGGCACAATGAGCAGTTCTTC
CASSSTGAGHNEQFF
>TRBD2|TRBV27|once|TRBJ2-2
TGTGCCAGCAGTTTATATGCTAGCGGGAGTTACGGGGAGCTGTTTTTT
CASSLYASGSYGELFF
>NA|TRBV5-1|NA|TRBJ1-4
TGCGCCAGCAGCTTGGTTAACAGGCATAATGAAAAACTGTTTTTT
CASSLVNRHNEKLFF
>NA|TRBV28|NA|TRBJ1-2
TGTGCCAGCAAAAACCAGCAGGGATCCTATGGCTACACCTTC
CASKNQQGSYGYTF
>NA|TRBV2|NA|TRBJ1-2
TGTGCCAGCAGTGTACAGGGTAACTATGGCTACACCTTC
CASSVQGNYGYTF
>NA|TRBV2|NA|TRBJ2-1
TGTGCCAGCAGTGAAGCCATTGTCAATGAGCAGTTCTTC
CASSEAIVNEQFF
>NA|TRBV7-3|once|TRBJ2-3
TGTGCCAGCAGCTCTCAGGGGGAGGTGGCAGATACGCAGTATTTT
CASSSQGEVADTQYF
>TRBD2|TRBV5-1|once|TRBJ2-3
TGCGCCAGCAGCCGGACTAGCGGGAGTGATACGCAGTATTTT
CASSRTSGSDTQYF
>NA|TRBV5-8|NA|TRBJ1-4
TGTGCCAGCAGCTTGAGGGGCACAGGCGAAAAACTGTTTTTT
CASSLRGTGEKLFF
>NA|TRBV2|NA|TRBJ2-1
TGTGCCAGCAGCCATCCAGGGTACGGCAACAATGAGCAGTTCTTC
CASSHPGYGNNEQFF
>TRBD1|TRBV7-8|NA|TRBJ1-1
TGTGCCAGCAGCTTAGCGTGGTGGGACAGGGGGAAGAACACTGAAGCTTTCTTT
CASSLAWWDRGKNTEAFF
>TRBD1|TRBV10-1|few|TRBJ2-4
TGCGCCAGCAGACGGACAGGGCCAGCCAAAAACATTCAGTACTTC
CASRRTGPAKNIQYF
>NA|TRBV3-1/TRBV3-2|NA|TRBJ1-4
TGTGCCAGCAGCCAACGCGCCGACACCGAAAAACTGTTTTTT
CASSQRADTEKLFF
>NA|TRBV27|NA|TRBJ1-2
TGTGCCAGCAGTTTGAATTTCGGGTTAGGCTACACCTTC
CASSLNFGLGYTF